The subject of this entry is one T cell receptor beta chain. V lost 6 bases and J 5 bases, leaving 10 bases between the germline ends. This CDR3 is built from 12 residues. CDR1 and CDR2 from the germline V gene are MNHEY and SVGAGI. These data belong to a study of blood T cell repertoires in COVID-19. Background on the study: Material from acute and convalescent COVID-19 was sourced from the United States, Italy and Spain. T cells, B-cell-depleted T cells, or PBMCs provided the cDNA or gDNA that served as material.

In the authors' workflow: Scientists estimated how many nucleated cells there were by amplifying reference gene primers. The repertoire was sequenced with immunoSEQ multiplex PCR; TCRdb's copy has only in-frame clones and lacks some. V, J and clone size reflect that table, while D and trimming were determined from the DNA. In the table there are about 250,000 clones, roughly 89% of which are singletons. This rearrangement joins TRBV6-5 to TRBJ2-5, with a weak D call TRBD2 (5 bases). Sequencing used peripheral blood. The TCR was taken from a woman aged 40 to 50 who had recovered from COVID-19. The CDR3 DNA is TGTGCCAGCAGCCGACTATGGGAGACCCAGTACTTC. Amino acid sequence: CASSRLWETQYF.